The present TCR beta chain was sequenced within a study of shared clonotypes between healthy human individuals. In the original workflow: Because ImmunoSEQ provided only junction sequences with no quality scores, the filtering differed. Sequencing was performed with immunoSEQ multiplex PCR; in TCRdb, only in-frame clones are kept and a portion is missing. V and J calls and clone size follow that table, whereas D and trimming were derived from the DNA. The sample has roughly 2.6 million clones, 90% to 95% seen once. This clone has only a few counts. This CDR3 is built from 11 residues. V dropped 3 bases and J dropped 10 bases, with 12 bases sitting between them. Germline V lookup: CDR1 GTSNPN, CDR2 SVGIG (reference sequence).

The chain carries TRBV30 and TRBJ1-1; TRBD1 might be the D (5 bases). The TCR sequence derives from a man aged 18 to 35 in good health. Sequencing input: naive CD4+ T cells sorted from blood. Described subset: CD45RA+ positively selected. CDR3 sequence reads: CAWRPGQRAFF. The CDR3 nucleotides read TGTGCCTGGAGACCAGGGCAGAGAGCTTTCTTT.